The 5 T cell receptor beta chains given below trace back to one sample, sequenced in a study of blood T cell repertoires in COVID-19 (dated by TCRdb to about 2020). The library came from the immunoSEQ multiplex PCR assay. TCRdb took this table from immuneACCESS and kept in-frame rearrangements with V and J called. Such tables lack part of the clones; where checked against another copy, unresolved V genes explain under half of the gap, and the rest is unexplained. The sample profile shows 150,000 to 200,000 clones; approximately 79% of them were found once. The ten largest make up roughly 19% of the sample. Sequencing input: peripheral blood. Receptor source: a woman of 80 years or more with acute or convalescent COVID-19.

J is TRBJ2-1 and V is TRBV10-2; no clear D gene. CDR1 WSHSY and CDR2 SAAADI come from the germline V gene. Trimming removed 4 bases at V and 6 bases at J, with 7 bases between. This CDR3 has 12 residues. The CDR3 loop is CASSVTRNEQFF. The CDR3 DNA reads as TGCGCCAGCAGTGTGACACGCAATGAGCAGTTCTTC.

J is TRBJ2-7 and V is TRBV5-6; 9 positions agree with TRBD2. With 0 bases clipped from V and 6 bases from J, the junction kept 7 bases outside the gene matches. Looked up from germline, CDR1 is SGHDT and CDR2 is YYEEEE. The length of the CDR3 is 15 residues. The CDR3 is CASSLVAGEMPEQYF. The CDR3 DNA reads TGTGCCAGCAGCTTGGTAGCGGGAGAAATGCCCGAGCAGTACTTC.

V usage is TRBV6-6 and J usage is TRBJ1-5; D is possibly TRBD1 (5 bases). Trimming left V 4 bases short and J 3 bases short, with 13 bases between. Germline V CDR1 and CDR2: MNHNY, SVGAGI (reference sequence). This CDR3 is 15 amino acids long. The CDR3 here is CASSWGRGSNQPQHF. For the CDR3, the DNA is TGTGCCAGCAGTTGGGGGAGGGGATCCAATCAGCCCCAGCATTTT.

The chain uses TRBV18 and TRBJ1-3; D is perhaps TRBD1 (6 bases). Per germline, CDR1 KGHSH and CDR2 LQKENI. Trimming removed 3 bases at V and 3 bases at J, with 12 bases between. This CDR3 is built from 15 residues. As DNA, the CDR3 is TGTGCCAGCTCACCTACGGGACAAGTTGGAAACACCATATATTTT. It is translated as CASSPTGQVGNTIYF.

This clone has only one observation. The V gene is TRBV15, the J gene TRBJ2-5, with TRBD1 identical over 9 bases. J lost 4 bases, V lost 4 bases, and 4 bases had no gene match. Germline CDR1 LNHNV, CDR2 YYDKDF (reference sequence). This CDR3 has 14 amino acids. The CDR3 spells CATSTRQGGETQYF. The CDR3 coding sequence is TGTGCCACCAGCACCCGACAGGGGGGAGAGACCCAGTACTTC.